The 15 T cell receptor beta chains below come from one sample, sequenced in a study of blood T cell repertoires in COVID-19. Produced via immunoSEQ multiplex PCR; TCRdb's table is partial and in-frame only. Of fewer than 70,000 clones listed, over 90% are singletons. The source material was peripheral blood. These TCRs come from a man aged 50 or older with active COVID-19.

The gene calls are TRBV11-2 and TRBJ2-2, with 8 bases fitting TRBD1. The germline CDR1 and CDR2 sequences are SGHAT and FQNNGV. V trimming: 3 bases; J trimming: 0 bases; junction bases outside the gene matches: 6. The CDR3 runs to 17 residues. The CDR3 region is CASSFDRGAPNTGELFF. CDR3 nucleotide sequence: TGTGCCAGCAGCTTCGACAGGGGAGCCCCGAACACCGGGGAGCTGTTTTTT.

The V call is TRBV5-4, the J call TRBJ2-1; tentatively, D is TRBD1 (5 bases). CDR3 length equals 16 residues. V was trimmed by 7 bases and J by 6 bases, leaving 23 bases between them. Germline loops: CDR1 SGHNT, CDR2 YYREEE (reference sequence). This CDR3 is CASSRGDSGSRNEQFF. DNA for the CDR3: TGTGCCAGCTCCCGTGGGGATTCAGGGTCCCGCAATGAGCAGTTCTTC.

This chain joins TRBV5-4 and TRBJ1-4; the D gene is possibly TRBD1 (5 bases). Trimming cost V 2 bases and J 0 bases, with 8 bases left between them. Germline CDR1 reads SGHNT; CDR2 reads YYREEE (reference sequence). This CDR3 has 15 residues. The CDR3, as DNA: TGTGCCAGCAGCTTAGACAGCACAACTAATGAAAAACTGTTTTTT. Translation: CASSLDSTTNEKLFF.

V gene TRBV29-1 combines with J gene TRBJ1-3; D possibly corresponds to TRBD1 (6 bases). Trimming stripped 0 bases from V and 5 bases from J, with 11 bases between. Germline CDR1 is SQVTM and CDR2 is ANQGSEA. The length of the CDR3 is 14 residues. The CDR3 DNA reads TGCAGCGTTGAAGACAGGGGAGTTCGAAACACCATATATTTT. It yields the protein CSVEDRGVRNTIYF.

The chain uses TRBV28 and TRBJ1-1; a weak D match, TRBD1 (6 bases). With 7 bases removed from V and 4 bases from J, the gap between germline ends came to 10 bases. This CDR3 has 12 amino acids. Looked up from germline, CDR1 is MDHEN and CDR2 is SYDVKM. This CDR3 is CASNLQGTEAFF. CDR3 DNA: TGTGCCAGCAACCTACAGGGCACTGAAGCTTTCTTT.

This rearrangement joins TRBV10-1 to TRBJ2-5, with D tentatively TRBD2 (5 bases). The V end was cut by 4 bases, the J end by 3 bases, with 12 bases between. Germline CDR1 WNHNN, CDR2 SYGVQD (reference sequence). This CDR3 has 14 amino acids. The CDR3 coding sequence is TGCGCCAGCAGTGCATTCACGGGGAAAGAGACCCAGTACTTC. Its protein product is CASSAFTGKETQYF.

The rearrangement joins TRBV6-6 to TRBJ1-2, with 9 bases matching TRBD1. CDR3 size: 16 residues. J gave up 6 bases and V 4 bases, and 12 bases lay outside the gene matches. The germline CDR1 and CDR2 sequences are MNHNY and SVGAGI (reference sequence). The DNA for the CDR3 is TGTGCCAGCAGTTTAACCCGACAGGGGGGTGACCATGGCTACACCTTC. This encodes CASSLTRQGGDHGYTF.

The J gene is TRBJ2-1, the V gene TRBV24-1; no clear D. Germline V gene lookup returns CDR1 KGHDR and CDR2 SFDVKD. V was trimmed by 12 bases and J by 6 bases, leaving 17 bases between them. The CDR3 covers 13 residues. The CDR3 DNA reads as TGTGCCCCTTTATTGGGTGGGCCCAATGAGCAGTTCTTC. This translates into CAPLLGGPNEQFF.

The rearrangement links TRBV12-3 or TRBV12-4 to TRBJ1-2, with a weak D call TRBD1 (6 bases). This CDR3 is built from 13 residues. The ends were cut back, 2 bases at V and 4 bases at J, with 8 bases in the middle. CDR3 residues: CASSLTGPYGYTF. The CDR3 DNA reads as TGTGCCAGCAGTTTAACAGGGCCCTATGGCTACACCTTC.

This chain connects TRBV24-1 to TRBJ2-5, with 8 bases lining up with TRBD2. The CDR3 totals 15 residues. J lost 3 bases, V lost 4 bases, and 6 bases had no gene match. The germline CDR1 and CDR2 sequences are KGHDR and SFDVKD. CDR3 bases: TGTGCCACCAGTGACCCCGGGGGGGGAGAAGAGACCCAGTACTTC. It yields the protein CATSDPGGGEETQYF.

The chain has TRBV12-1 and TRBJ2-5; the D call TRBD2 from the table was never checked on the DNA. TRBV12-1 corresponds to a pseudogene. This CDR3 region has 17 residues. Here the CDR3 DNA reads TGTGCCAGCAGATGTTCAAAAGAACGGGAGCGGGGAGAGACCCAGTACTTC. Translated, it gives CASRCSKERERGETQYF.

V and J are TRBV27 and TRBJ2-1; a possible D gene is TRBD2 (6 bases). The germline V gene encodes CDR1 MNHEY and CDR2 SMNVEV (reference sequence). The CDR3 extends over 15 amino acids. Trimming left V 6 bases short and J 4 bases short, with 16 bases between. In DNA form, the CDR3 reads TGTGCCAGCAGGACTCTTGTGGGGGGATACAATGAGCAGTTCTTC. Amino acid sequence: CASRTLVGGYNEQFF.

The CDR3 region has the DNA TGTGCCAGCAGCCAAGATGGAGGCTCGGGCCGCGGGGATGAAAAACTGTTTTTT. Amino acids: CASSQDGGSGRGDEKLFF. The rearrangement links TRBV4-2 to TRBJ1-4; the D is unclear. There are 18 residues in the CDR3. V lost 0 bases and J 6 bases, leaving 20 bases between the germline ends. CDR1 is LGHNA and CDR2 is YNFKEQ in the germline V gene.

V and J are TRBV9 and TRBJ2-3; D uncertain. V was clipped by 2 bases and J by 6 bases, with 16 bases between them. The V gene's germline CDR1 is SGDLS and CDR2 YYNGEE. The CDR3 totals 15 residues. CDR3 loop: CASSVAPGVADTQYF. As DNA, the CDR3 is TGTGCCAGCAGCGTCGCCCCAGGCGTTGCGGATACGCAGTATTTT.

This clone was observed once. V gene TRBV18 combines with J gene TRBJ1-4; maybe TRBD1 (6 bases). The CDR3 length is 18 residues. The V end lost 0 bases, the J end lost 0 bases, and 14 bases lay between the germline ends. Germline CDR1 and CDR2: KGHSH and LQKENI. In DNA, the CDR3 is TGTGCCAGCTCACCACCGGCTAGCACAGGGACAACTAATGAAAAACTGTTTTTT. Its translation: CASSPPASTGTTNEKLFF.